This entry describes one T cell receptor (beta chain). The V gene lost 4 bases and the J gene lost 8 bases, with 9 bases spanning the gap. The CDR3 is 11 amino acids. Germline assignment: CDR1 SQVTM and CDR2 ANQGSEA. The data belong to a study of cytomegalovirus exposure and HLA in healthy donors. Amplification used 60 Vbeta primers and 13 Jbeta primers. Using immunoSEQ multiplex PCR, the repertoire was profiled, and TCRdb retains in-frame clones only, with some absent. This sample has 95,000 to 150,000 clones, with about 60% found just once. The specimen was PBMCs. This TCR was sampled from a man aged 40-55 years in good health and CMV-seropositive. The rearrangement joins TRBV29-1 to TRBJ2-1, with TRBD2 as a possible D gene (5 bases). The CDR3 DNA reads as TGCAGCGTTGTACTAGTTGATGAGCAGTTCTTC. It translates to CSVVLVDEQFF.